A selection of T cell receptor beta chains follows, all from one sample in a study of blood T cell repertoires in COVID-19. Here immunoSEQ multiplex PCR was the method, and the copy in TCRdb shows in-frame clones only, minus some. Of around 200,000 clones in the sample, around nine tenths were seen once. Sequenced material: peripheral blood. These receptor sequences come from a man aged 35 to 55 with active or convalescent COVID-19. CDR3s include the opening cysteine and the closing phenylalanine or tryptophan. A D gene is named only where the DNA matches it firmly. Clone size, where shown, is once, few, many, or a class for clones that have expanded.

abundance: -; d_gene: -; j_gene: TRBJ1-1; v_gene: TRBV28; CDR3aa: CASSAGPGEAFF; CDR3nt: TGTGCCAGCAGTGCAGGGCCAGGGGAAGCTTTCTTT
abundance: once; d_gene: TRBD1; j_gene: TRBJ1-6; v_gene: TRBV15; CDR3aa: CATSRKQGTSPLHF; CDR3nt: TGTGCCACCAGCAGAAAACAGGGGACTTCACCCCTCCACTTT
abundance: once; d_gene: -; j_gene: TRBJ2-7; v_gene: TRBV29-1; CDR3aa: CSVDQRGTGSYEQYF; CDR3nt: TGCAGCGTTGATCAGCGGGGGACAGGGTCCTACGAGCAGTACTTC
abundance: -; d_gene: -; j_gene: TRBJ1-3; v_gene: TRBV13; CDR3aa: CASSLVDVGRTGGNTIYF; CDR3nt: TGTGCCAGCAGCTTAGTAGATGTCGGCCGAACGGGAGGAAACACCATATATTTT
abundance: -; d_gene: -; j_gene: TRBJ1-4; v_gene: TRBV18; CDR3aa: CASSPLPGQWSEKLFF; CDR3nt: TGTGCCAGCTCACCACTACCGGGACAATGGTCTGAAAAACTGTTTTTT
abundance: few; d_gene: -; j_gene: TRBJ1-5; v_gene: TRBV6-1; CDR3aa: CASSETGRRPQHF; CDR3nt: TGTGCCAGCAGTGAGACAGGTCGTAGGCCCCAGCATTTT
abundance: -; d_gene: -; j_gene: TRBJ1-4; v_gene: TRBV15; CDR3aa: CATSRDRAGTNEKLFF; CDR3nt: TGTGCCACCAGCAGAGATAGGGCAGGGACTAATGAAAAACTGTTTTTT
abundance: few; d_gene: TRBD1; j_gene: TRBJ1-4; v_gene: TRBV12-3/TRBV12-4; CDR3aa: CASSFDRDEKLFF; CDR3nt: TGTGCCAGCAGTTTCGACAGGGATGAAAAACTGTTTTTT
abundance: -; d_gene: -; j_gene: TRBJ1-2; v_gene: TRBV19; CDR3aa: CASSIVGGGVHGYTF; CDR3nt: TGTGCCAGTAGTATCGTCGGGGGTGGAGTACATGGCTACACCTTC
abundance: -; d_gene: TRBD2; j_gene: TRBJ2-2; v_gene: TRBV4-1; CDR3aa: CASSHRVLAGAYTGELFF; CDR3nt: TGCGCCAGCAGCCACCGCGTCCTAGCGGGGGCCTATACCGGGGAGCTGTTTTTT
abundance: -; d_gene: -; j_gene: TRBJ2-6; v_gene: TRBV5-1; CDR3aa: CASSARVSGANVLTF; CDR3nt: TGCGCCAGCAGCGCCAGGGTATCTGGGGCCAACGTCCTGACTTTC
abundance: -; d_gene: TRBD2; j_gene: TRBJ2-1; v_gene: TRBV7-8; CDR3aa: CASSRERGRYNEQFF; CDR3nt: TGTGCCAGCAGCCGAGAGCGGGGGCGATACAATGAGCAGTTCTTC
abundance: once; d_gene: TRBD1; j_gene: TRBJ2-7; v_gene: TRBV19; CDR3aa: CASSAGQGYEQYF; CDR3nt: TGTGCCAGTAGTGCGGGACAGGGGTACGAGCAGTACTTC
abundance: -; d_gene: -; j_gene: TRBJ2-5; v_gene: TRBV27; CDR3aa: CASSLEGQETQYF; CDR3nt: TGTGCCAGCAGTTTGGAGGGGCAAGAGACCCAGTACTTC
abundance: -; d_gene: -; j_gene: TRBJ1-5; v_gene: TRBV27; CDR3aa: CASVDRRNQPQHF; CDR3nt: TGTGCCAGCGTGGACAGACGCAATCAGCCCCAGCATTTT
abundance: -; d_gene: -; j_gene: TRBJ1-2; v_gene: TRBV7-9; CDR3aa: CASSPGERTPRAGYTF; CDR3nt: TGTGCCAGCAGCCCAGGGGAGCGGACTCCCCGGGCTGGCTACACCTTC
abundance: few; d_gene: -; j_gene: TRBJ1-2; v_gene: TRBV11-2; CDR3aa: CASSYPGSGYTF; CDR3nt: TGTGCCAGCAGCTACCCCGGGAGTGGCTACACCTTC
abundance: -; d_gene: -; j_gene: TRBJ2-7; v_gene: TRBV7-2; CDR3aa: CASSLTTYEQYF; CDR3nt: TGTGCCAGCAGCTTAACAACCTACGAGCAGTACTTC
abundance: -; d_gene: -; j_gene: TRBJ1-4; v_gene: TRBV6-5; CDR3aa: CASSYVGRNEKLFF; CDR3nt: TGTGCCAGCAGTTACGTTGGGCGCAATGAAAAACTGTTTTTT
abundance: -; d_gene: TRBD2; j_gene: TRBJ2-2; v_gene: TRBV27; CDR3aa: CASSAATSGFSTGELFF; CDR3nt: TGTGCCAGCAGTGCTGCGACTAGCGGGTTTTCCACCGGGGAGCTGTTTTTT
abundance: -; d_gene: -; j_gene: TRBJ2-5; v_gene: TRBV28; CDR3aa: CASRQGSWETQYF; CDR3nt: TGTGCCAGTCGGCAGGGGAGTTGGGAGACCCAGTACTTC
abundance: -; d_gene: -; j_gene: TRBJ2-6; v_gene: TRBV6-5; CDR3aa: CATRVRSGANVLTF; CDR3nt: TGTGCCACCCGGGTCCGCTCTGGGGCCAACGTCCTGACTTTC
abundance: -; d_gene: -; j_gene: TRBJ1-2; v_gene: TRBV7-9; CDR3aa: CASSVQGVYGYTF; CDR3nt: TGTGCCAGCAGCGTACAAGGGGTCTATGGCTACACCTTC
abundance: -; d_gene: -; j_gene: TRBJ1-5; v_gene: TRBV19; CDR3aa: CASSIRGSLNQPQHF; CDR3nt: TGTGCCAGTAGTATACGAGGCAGCCTTAATCAGCCCCAGCATTTT
abundance: -; d_gene: -; j_gene: TRBJ2-3; v_gene: TRBV4-3; CDR3aa: CASSQERGTRTQYF; CDR3nt: TGCGCCAGCAGCCAAGAGAGGGGGACGAGGACGCAGTATTTT
abundance: -; d_gene: TRBD1; j_gene: TRBJ2-7; v_gene: TRBV7-6; CDR3aa: CASSHPGTGVYEQYF; CDR3nt: TGTGCCAGCAGTCATCCCGGGACAGGGGTCTACGAGCAGTACTTC
abundance: -; d_gene: -; j_gene: TRBJ1-5; v_gene: TRBV4-2; CDR3aa: CASSQIGDVVSQHF; CDR3nt: TGTGCCAGCAGCCAGATCGGGGATGTAGTGTCCCAGCATTTT